This T cell receptor beta chain was sequenced in a study of tumor-infiltrating lymphocytes in primary liver carcinoma. Overall study results and limits: The proportion of top clones found throughout all five tumor regions was only about 8-25%. With p = 0.039, the top-250-clone fraction in tumors significantly exceeded that in blood.

This CDR3 has 17 amino acids. Germline V lookup: CDR1 SGHAT, CDR2 FQNNGV. Scientists recovered RNA and DNA together from roughly 21-30 mg of unsorted bulk tissue. None of the patients had received treatment, and all had chronic HBV infection. Tumor samples uniformly had over 90% viable tumor cells. The researchers produced TCR beta cDNA from 400 to 650 ng total RNA with a constant-region primer. ARM-PCR was slightly modified, and three nested multiplex PCR rounds with it gave rise to the TCR beta libraries. The first two PCR rounds used TRBV1-TRBV30 primers with a Cbeta primer, nine to ten cycles each. TCRdb reprocessed the multiplex PCR reads via MiXCR and lists one record per CDR3 protein. Among 30,000 to 40,000 distinct CDR3 sequences listed, roughly 80% were seen once. Notes on this clonotype: Antigen: not known. The junction and the germline gene differ at one end; a read error may be behind it.

The J gene is TRBJ2-3, the V gene TRBV11-2, with a tentative D call TRBD2 (5 bases). This sequence was found in a man aged 35 to 55 with primary liver carcinoma and hepatitis B virus infection. Sequencing was carried out using liver tumor tissue from sampling region 4. The subset: tumor region T4, right-lateral pole. The CDR3 bases are TGTGCCAGCACCATCCGGAGGCTAAAGGAGAGCACAGATACGGAGTACTTT. Translation gives CASTIRRLKESTDTEYF. Drawing the rest from reference TRBV11-2 and TRBJ2-3, the complete variable domain is EAGVAQSPRYKIIEKRQSVAFWCNPISGHATLYWYQQILGQGPKLLIQFQNNGVVDDSQLPKDRFSAERLKGVDSTLKIQPAKLEDSAVYLCASTIRRLKESTDTEYFGPGTRLTVL.